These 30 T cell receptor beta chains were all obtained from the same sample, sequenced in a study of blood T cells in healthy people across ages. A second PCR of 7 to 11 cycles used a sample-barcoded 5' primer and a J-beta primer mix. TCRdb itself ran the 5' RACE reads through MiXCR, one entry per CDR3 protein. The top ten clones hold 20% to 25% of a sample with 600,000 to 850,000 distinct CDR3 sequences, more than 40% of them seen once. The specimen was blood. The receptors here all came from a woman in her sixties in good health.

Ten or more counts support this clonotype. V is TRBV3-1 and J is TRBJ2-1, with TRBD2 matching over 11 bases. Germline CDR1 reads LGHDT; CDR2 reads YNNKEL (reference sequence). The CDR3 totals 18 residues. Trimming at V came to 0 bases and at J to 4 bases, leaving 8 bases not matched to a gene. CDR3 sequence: CASSQDLLAGVSYNEQFF. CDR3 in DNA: TGTGCCAGCAGCCAAGATTTACTAGCGGGAGTTTCTTACAATGAGCAGTTCTTC.

CDR3 protein: CASRPQDRNEQFF. The CDR3 nucleotides are TGTGCCAGCAGACCACAAGATCGAAATGAGCAGTTCTTC. The chain couples TRBV28 to TRBJ2-1; D unclear. In germline, CDR1 is MDHEN, CDR2 SYDVKM. Trimming removed 6 bases from V and 7 bases from J, with 13 bases in between. This CDR3 contains 13 residues.

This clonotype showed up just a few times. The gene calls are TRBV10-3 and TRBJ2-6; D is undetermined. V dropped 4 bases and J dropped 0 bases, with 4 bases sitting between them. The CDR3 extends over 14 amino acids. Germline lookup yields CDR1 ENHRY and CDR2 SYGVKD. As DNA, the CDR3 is TGTGCCATCAGTGGGGACTCTGGGGCCAACGTCCTGACTTTC. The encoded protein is CAISGDSGANVLTF.

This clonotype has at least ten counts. CDR3 in DNA: TGTGCCAGCAGCTTAAAAGGGTCGGGAGAGACCCAGTACTTC. The encoded protein is CASSLKGSGETQYF. The V gene is TRBV7-2, the J gene TRBJ2-5; D is undetermined. CDR3 length: 14 amino acids. Trimming took off 2 bases at V and 4 bases at J, with 11 bases between the two ends. Germline values: CDR1 SGHTA, CDR2 FQGNSA.

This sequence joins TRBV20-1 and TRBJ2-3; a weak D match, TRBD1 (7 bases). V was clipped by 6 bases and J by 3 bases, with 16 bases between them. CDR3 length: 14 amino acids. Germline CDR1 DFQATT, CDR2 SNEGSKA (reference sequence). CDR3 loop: CSAGGGTATDTQYF. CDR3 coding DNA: TGCAGTGCGGGGGGCGGGACAGCAACAGATACGCAGTATTTT.

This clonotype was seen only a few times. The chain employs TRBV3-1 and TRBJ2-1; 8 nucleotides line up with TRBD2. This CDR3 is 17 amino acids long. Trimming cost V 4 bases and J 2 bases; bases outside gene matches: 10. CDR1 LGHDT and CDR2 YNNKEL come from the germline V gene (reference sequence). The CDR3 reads CASSPLGLAGAYNEQFF. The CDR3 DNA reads TGTGCCAGCAGCCCCCTCGGACTAGCCGGAGCCTACAATGAGCAGTTCTTC.

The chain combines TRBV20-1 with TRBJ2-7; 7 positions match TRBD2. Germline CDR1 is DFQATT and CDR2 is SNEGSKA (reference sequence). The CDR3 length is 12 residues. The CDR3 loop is CRVHGGRNEQYF. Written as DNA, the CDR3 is TGCAGGGTACACGGGGGGAGGAATGAGCAGTACTTC.

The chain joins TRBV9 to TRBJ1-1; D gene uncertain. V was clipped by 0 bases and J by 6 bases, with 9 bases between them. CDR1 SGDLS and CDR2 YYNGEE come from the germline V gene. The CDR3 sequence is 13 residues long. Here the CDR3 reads CASSVERESEAFF. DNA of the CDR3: TGTGCCAGCAGCGTAGAGAGGGAGTCTGAAGCTTTCTTT.

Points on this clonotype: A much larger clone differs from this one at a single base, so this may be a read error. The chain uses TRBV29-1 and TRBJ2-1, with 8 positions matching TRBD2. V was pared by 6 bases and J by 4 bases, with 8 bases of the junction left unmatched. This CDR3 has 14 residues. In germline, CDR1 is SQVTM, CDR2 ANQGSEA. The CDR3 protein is CSVGNGRGYNEQFF. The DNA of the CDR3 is TGCAGCGTCGGGAACGGGAGGGGTTACAATGAGCAGTTCTTC.

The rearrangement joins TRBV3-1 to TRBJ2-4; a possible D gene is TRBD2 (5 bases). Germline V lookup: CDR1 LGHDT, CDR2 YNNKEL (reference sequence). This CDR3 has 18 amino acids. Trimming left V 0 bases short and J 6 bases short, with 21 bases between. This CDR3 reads CASSQDPNLGAVRNIQYF. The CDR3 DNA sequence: TGTGCCAGCAGCCAAGATCCCAATTTAGGAGCGGTCAGAAACATTCAGTACTTC. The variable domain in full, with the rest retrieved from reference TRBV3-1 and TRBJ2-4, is DTAVSQTPKYLVTQMGNDKSIKCEQNLGHDTMYWYKQDSKKFLKIMFSYNNKELIINETVPNRFSPKSPDKAHLNLHINSLELGDSAVYFCASSQDPNLGAVRNIQYFGAGTRLSVL.

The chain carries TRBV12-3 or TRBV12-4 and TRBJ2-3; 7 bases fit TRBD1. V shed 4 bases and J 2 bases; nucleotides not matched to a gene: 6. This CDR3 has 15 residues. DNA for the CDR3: TGTGCCAGCAGTTGGACGACAGGGCCCACAGATACGCAGTATTTT. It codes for CASSWTTGPTDTQYF.

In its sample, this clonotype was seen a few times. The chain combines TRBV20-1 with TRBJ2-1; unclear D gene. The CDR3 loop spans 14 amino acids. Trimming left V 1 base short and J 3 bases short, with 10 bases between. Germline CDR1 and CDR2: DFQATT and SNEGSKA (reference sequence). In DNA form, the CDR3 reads TGCAGTGCTAGAGGGACGAGGTTCTACAATGAGCAGTTCTTC. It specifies CSARGTRFYNEQFF.

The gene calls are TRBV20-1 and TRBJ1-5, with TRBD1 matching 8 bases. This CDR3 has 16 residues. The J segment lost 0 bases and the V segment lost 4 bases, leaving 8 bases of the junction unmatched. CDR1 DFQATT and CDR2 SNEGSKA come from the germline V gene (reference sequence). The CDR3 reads CSAKTGGSNSNQPQHF. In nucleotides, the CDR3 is TGCAGTGCTAAAACAGGGGGTAGCAATAGCAATCAGCCCCAGCATTTT.

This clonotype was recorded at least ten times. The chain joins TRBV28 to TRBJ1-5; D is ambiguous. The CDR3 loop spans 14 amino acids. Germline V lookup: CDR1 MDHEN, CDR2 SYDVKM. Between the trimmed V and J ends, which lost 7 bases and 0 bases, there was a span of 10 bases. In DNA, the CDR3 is TGTGCCAGCACGTATCAAATTAGCAATCAGCCCCAGCATTTT. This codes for CASTYQISNQPQHF. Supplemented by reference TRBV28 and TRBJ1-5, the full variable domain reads DVKVTQSSRYLVKRTGEKVFLECVQDMDHENMFWYRQDPGLGLRLIYFSYDVKMKEKGDIPEGYSVSREKKERFSLILESASTNQTSMYLCASTYQISNQPQHFGDGTRLSIL.

CDR3 sequence: CATSRDTGLGKGYGYTF. DNA of the CDR3: TGTGCCACCAGCAGAGACACTGGGCTTGGGAAGGGCTATGGCTACACCTTC. The chain is built from TRBV15 and TRBJ1-2; D is unresolved. This CDR3 region has 17 residues. The ends were cut back, 0 bases at V and 4 bases at J, with 18 bases in the middle. Per the germline V gene, CDR1 is LNHNV and CDR2 is YYDKDF (reference sequence).

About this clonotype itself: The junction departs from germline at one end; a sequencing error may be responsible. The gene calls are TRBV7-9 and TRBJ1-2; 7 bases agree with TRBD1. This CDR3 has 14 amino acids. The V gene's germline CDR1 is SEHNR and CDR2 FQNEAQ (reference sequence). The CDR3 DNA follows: TGTACCAGCAGCCCCAGGGGGGCCCAGAGTGGCTACACCTTC. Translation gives CTSSPRGAQSGYTF. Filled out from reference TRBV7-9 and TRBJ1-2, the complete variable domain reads DTGVSQNPRHKITKRGQNVTFRCDPISEHNRLYWYRQTLGQGPEFLTYFQNEAQLEKSRLLSDRFSAERPKGSFSTLEIQRTEQGDSAMYLCTSSPRGAQSGYTFGSGTRLTVV.

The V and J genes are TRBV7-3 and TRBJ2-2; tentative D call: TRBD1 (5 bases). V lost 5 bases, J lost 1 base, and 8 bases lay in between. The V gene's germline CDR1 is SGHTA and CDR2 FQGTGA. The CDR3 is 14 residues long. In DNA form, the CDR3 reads TGTGCCAGCAGCCCCGGACAGAACACCGGGGAGCTGTTTTTT. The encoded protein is CASSPGQNTGELFF.

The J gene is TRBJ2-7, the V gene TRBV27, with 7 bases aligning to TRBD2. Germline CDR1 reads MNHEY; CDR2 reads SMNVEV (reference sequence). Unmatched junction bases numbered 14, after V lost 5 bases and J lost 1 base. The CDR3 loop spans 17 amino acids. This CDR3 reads CASSPSLSGARSYEQYF. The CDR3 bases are TGTGCCAGCAGTCCCTCCCTAAGCGGGGCCCGATCCTACGAGCAGTACTTC.

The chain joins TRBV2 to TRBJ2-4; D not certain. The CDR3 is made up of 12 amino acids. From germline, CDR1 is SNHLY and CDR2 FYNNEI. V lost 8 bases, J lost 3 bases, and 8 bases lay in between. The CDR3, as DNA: TGTGCCAGCCACGACAACAAAAACATTCAGTACTTC. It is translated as CASHDNKNIQYF.

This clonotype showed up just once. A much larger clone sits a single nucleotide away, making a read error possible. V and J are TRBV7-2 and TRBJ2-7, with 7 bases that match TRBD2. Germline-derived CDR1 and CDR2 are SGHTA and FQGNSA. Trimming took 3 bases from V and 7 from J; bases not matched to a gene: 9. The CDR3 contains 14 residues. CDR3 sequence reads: CASSLGGGYNEQYF. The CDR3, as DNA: TGTGCCAGCAGCTTGGGCGGGGGTTACAATGAGCAGTACTTC.

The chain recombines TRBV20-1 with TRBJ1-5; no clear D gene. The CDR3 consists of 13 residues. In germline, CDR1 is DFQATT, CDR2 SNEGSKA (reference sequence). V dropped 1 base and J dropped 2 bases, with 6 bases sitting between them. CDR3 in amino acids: CSARVWGNQPQHF. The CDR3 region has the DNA TGCAGTGCTAGAGTCTGGGGCAATCAGCCCCAGCATTTT.

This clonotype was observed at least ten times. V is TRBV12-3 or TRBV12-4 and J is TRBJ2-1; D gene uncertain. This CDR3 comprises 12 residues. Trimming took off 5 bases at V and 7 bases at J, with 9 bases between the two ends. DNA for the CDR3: TGTGCCAGCAGTCATGACTGGAATGAGCAGTTCTTC. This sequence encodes CASSHDWNEQFF.

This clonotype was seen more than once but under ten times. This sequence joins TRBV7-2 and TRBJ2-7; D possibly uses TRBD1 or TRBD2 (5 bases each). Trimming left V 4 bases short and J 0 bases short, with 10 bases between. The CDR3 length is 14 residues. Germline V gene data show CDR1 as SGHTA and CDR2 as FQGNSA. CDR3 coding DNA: TGTGCCAGCAGCTACCGGGACGTCTCCTACGAGCAGTACTTC. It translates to CASSYRDVSYEQYF.

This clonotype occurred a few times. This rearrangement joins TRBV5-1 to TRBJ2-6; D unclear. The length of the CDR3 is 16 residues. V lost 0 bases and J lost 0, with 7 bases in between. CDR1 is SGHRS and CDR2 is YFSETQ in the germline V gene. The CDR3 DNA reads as TGCGCCAGCAGCTTGGAGGTCAGCTCTGGGGCCAACGTCCTGACTTTC. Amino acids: CASSLEVSSGANVLTF.

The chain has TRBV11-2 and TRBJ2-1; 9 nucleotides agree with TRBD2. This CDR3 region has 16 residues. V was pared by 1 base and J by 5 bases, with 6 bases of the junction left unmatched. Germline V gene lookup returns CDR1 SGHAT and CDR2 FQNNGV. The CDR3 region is CASSLGLAVRDNEQFF. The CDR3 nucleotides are TGTGCCAGCAGCTTAGGACTAGCGGTGAGAGACAATGAGCAGTTCTTC.

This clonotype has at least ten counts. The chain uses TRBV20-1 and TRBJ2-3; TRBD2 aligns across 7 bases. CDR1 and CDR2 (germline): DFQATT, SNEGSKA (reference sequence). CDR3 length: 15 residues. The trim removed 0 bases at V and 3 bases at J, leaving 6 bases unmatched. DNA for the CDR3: TGCAGTGCTAGAGATTCTAGCGGAGATACAGATACGCAGTATTTT. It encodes CSARDSSGDTDTQYF.

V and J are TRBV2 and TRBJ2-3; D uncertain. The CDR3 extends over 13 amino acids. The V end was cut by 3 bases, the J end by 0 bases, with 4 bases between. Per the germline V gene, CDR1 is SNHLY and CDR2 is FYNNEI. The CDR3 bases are TGTGCCAGCAGTGACCCTAGCACAGATACGCAGTATTTT. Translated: CASSDPSTDTQYF.

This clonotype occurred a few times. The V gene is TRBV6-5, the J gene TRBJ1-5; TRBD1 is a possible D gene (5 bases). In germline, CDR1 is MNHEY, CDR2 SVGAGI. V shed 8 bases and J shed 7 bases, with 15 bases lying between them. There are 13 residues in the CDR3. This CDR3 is CASARQSGQPQHF. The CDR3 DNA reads TGTGCCAGCGCTAGACAGTCAGGGCAGCCCCAGCATTTT.

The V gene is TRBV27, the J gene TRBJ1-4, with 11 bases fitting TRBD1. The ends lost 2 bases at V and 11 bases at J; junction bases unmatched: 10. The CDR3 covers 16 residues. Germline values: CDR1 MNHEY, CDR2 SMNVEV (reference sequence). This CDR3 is CASSLGGQGAVLKLFF. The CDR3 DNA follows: TGTGCCAGCAGTTTAGGAGGACAGGGGGCCGTTTTGAAACTGTTTTTT.

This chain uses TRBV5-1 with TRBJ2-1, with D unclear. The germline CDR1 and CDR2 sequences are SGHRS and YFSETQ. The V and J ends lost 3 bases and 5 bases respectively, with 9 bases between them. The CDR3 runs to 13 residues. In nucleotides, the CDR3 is TGCGCCAGCAGCTCTGAGGCCAACAATGAGCAGTTCTTC. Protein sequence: CASSSEANNEQFF.